A single sample gave rise to the 13 T cell receptor beta chains below, sequenced in a study of cytomegalovirus exposure and HLA in healthy donors. PCR used 60 Vbeta primers and 13 Jbeta primers. Repertoires were generated with immunoSEQ multiplex PCR, while TCRdb's copy carries only in-frame clones and drops some. The sample shows approximately 150,000 clones, more than 65% of them seen only once. Sequencing used PBMCs. The origin of the receptors is a man aged 50-59 years in good health and CMV-seropositive.

The rearrangement links TRBV27 to TRBJ1-6, with D uncertain. V lost 2 bases and J 7 bases, leaving 6 bases between the germline ends. The CDR3 runs to 13 residues. Germline V gene lookup returns CDR1 MNHEY and CDR2 SMNVEV (reference sequence). CDR3 region: CASSLRENSPLHF. The CDR3 region has the DNA TGTGCCAGCAGTTTACGAGAGAATTCACCCCTCCACTTT.

The chain's CDR3 is CASTLSGVKAPDTQYF. CDR3 coding DNA: TGTGCCAGCACCCTAAGCGGGGTGAAGGCGCCAGATACGCAGTATTTT. The chain is built from TRBV6-6 and TRBJ2-3, with 7 bases that match TRBD2. Germline V CDR1 and CDR2: MNHNY, SVGAGI (reference sequence). There are 16 residues in the CDR3. V lost 7 bases and J lost 4; bases outside the gene matches: 14.

The chain recombines TRBV9 with TRBJ2-3, with TRBD2 matching over 10 bases. With 4 bases clipped from V and 3 bases from J, the junction kept 14 bases outside the gene matches. Germline V gives CDR1 SGDLS, CDR2 YYNGEE. This CDR3 spans 18 amino acids. DNA for the CDR3: TGTGCCAGCAGCCCCCAGTGGGCTAGCGGGAGCCCGACAGATACGCAGTATTTT. This codes for CASSPQWASGSPTDTQYF.

The chain uses TRBV28 and TRBJ1-5, with 9 bases that match TRBD1. The CDR3 spans 18 residues. The V segment lost 1 base and the J segment 4 bases; nucleotides outside the gene matches: 11. CDR1 is MDHEN and CDR2 is SYDVKM in the germline V gene. The CDR3 sequence: CASSLLVWDRAGNQPQHF. CDR3 DNA sequence: TGTGCCAGCAGTTTATTAGTTTGGGACAGGGCAGGAAATCAGCCCCAGCATTTT.

The chain couples TRBV6-6 to TRBJ2-7, with 7 positions matching TRBD1. CDR3 length: 15 amino acids. Germline lookup yields CDR1 MNHNY and CDR2 SVGAGI (reference sequence). After removal of 4 bases from V and 2 bases from J, the junction contained 8 bases not matched to a gene. The CDR3 coding sequence is TGTGCCAGCAGTTTCCCCGGGACAGACACCTACGAGCAGTACTTC. It translates to CASSFPGTDTYEQYF.

V and J are TRBV6-1 and TRBJ1-3; D gene uncertain. CDR3 length equals 16 residues. Between the trimmed V and J ends, which lost 3 bases and 0 bases, there was a span of 12 bases. In germline, CDR1 is MNHNS, CDR2 SASEGT. The CDR3 loop is CASSENTLLSGNTIYF. CDR3 bases: TGTGCCAGCAGTGAGAACACCCTTCTCTCTGGAAACACCATATATTTT.

The rearrangement joins TRBV1 to TRBJ2-7; the tabulated D call, TRBD2, remains unverified against the DNA. TRBV1 is labeled a pseudogene. The CDR3 runs to 10 residues. The CDR3 protein is CTSSHLEQYF. CDR3 in DNA: TGCACCAGCAGCCACCTCGAGCAGTACTTC.

The chain is built from TRBV19 and TRBJ1-5; TRBD1 matches at 9 bases. This CDR3 region has 15 residues. V shed 1 base and J 3 bases; nucleotides not matched to a gene: 1. The germline CDR1 and CDR2 sequences are LNHDA and SQIVND (reference sequence). The CDR3 protein is CASSIGDRVNQPQHF. CDR3 nucleotides: TGTGCCAGTAGTATAGGGGACAGGGTCAATCAGCCCCAGCATTTT.

This clone was seen more than once but under ten times. The rearrangement uses TRBV6-1 and TRBJ2-6; 7 positions agree with TRBD1. With V trimmed by 11 bases and J by 2 bases, 3 bases remained unmatched. Germline loops: CDR1 MNHNS, CDR2 SASEGT. CDR3 length equals 13 residues. The CDR3 protein is CAAQGPGANVLTF. The CDR3 DNA is TGTGCCGCACAGGGGCCTGGGGCCAACGTCCTGACTTTC.

V gene TRBV7-6 combines with J gene TRBJ1-1; D unresolved. V lost 5 bases, J lost 0 bases, and 16 bases lay in between. The length of the CDR3 is 16 residues. Germline values: CDR1 SGHVS, CDR2 FNYEAQ. The CDR3 region is CASSAGLEGMNTEAFF. CDR3 sequence (DNA): TGTGCCAGCAGCGCTGGACTCGAGGGCATGAACACTGAAGCTTTCTTT.

V is TRBV6-5 and J is TRBJ2-7; TRBD2 might be the D (6 bases). The germline V gene has CDR1 MNHEY and CDR2 SVGAGI. Trimming shortened V by 7 bases and J by 2 bases, and 9 bases separated the two germline ends. The CDR3 is 12 amino acids. The CDR3 DNA reads as TGTGCCAGCAAAGGACTAACCTACGAGCAGTACTTC. Translation gives CASKGLTYEQYF.

The chain couples TRBV19 to TRBJ1-5; 8 bases are shared with TRBD1. V dropped 7 bases and J dropped 9; count of bases not matched to a gene: 14. From germline, CDR1 is LNHDA and CDR2 SQIVND (reference sequence). This CDR3 has 15 residues. The CDR3 sequence: CASTPDRGGNSPQHF. Here the CDR3 DNA reads TGTGCCAGTACACCCGACAGGGGCGGTAATTCGCCCCAGCATTTT.

V is TRBV29-1 and J is TRBJ1-2; D uncertain. The CDR3 is made up of 14 amino acids. Germline V gene sequence: CDR1 SQVTM, CDR2 ANQGSEA. Trimming stripped 3 bases from V and 6 bases from J, with 17 bases between. The CDR3 DNA reads as TGCAGCGTTGAGAGCGACGGCGAACTTGATGGCTACACCTTC. This encodes CSVESDGELDGYTF. Full variable domain (remainder filled in from reference TRBV29-1 and TRBJ1-2): SAVISQKPSRDICQRGTSLTIQCQVDSQVTMMFWYRQQPGQSLTLIATANQGSEATYESGFVIDKFPISRPNLTFSTLTVSNMSPEDSSIYLCSVESDGELDGYTFGSGTRLTVV.